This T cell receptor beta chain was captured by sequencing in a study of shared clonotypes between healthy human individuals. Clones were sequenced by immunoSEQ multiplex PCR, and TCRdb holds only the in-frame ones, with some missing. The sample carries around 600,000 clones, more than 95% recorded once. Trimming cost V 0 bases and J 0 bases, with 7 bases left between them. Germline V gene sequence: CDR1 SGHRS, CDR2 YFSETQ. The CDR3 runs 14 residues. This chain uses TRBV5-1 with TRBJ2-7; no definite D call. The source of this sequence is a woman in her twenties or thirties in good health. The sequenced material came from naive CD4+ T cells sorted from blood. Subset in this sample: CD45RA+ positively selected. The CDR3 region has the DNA TGCGCCAGCAGCTTGGAGGGCCACTCCTACGAGCAGTACTTC. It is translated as CASSLEGHSYEQYF.